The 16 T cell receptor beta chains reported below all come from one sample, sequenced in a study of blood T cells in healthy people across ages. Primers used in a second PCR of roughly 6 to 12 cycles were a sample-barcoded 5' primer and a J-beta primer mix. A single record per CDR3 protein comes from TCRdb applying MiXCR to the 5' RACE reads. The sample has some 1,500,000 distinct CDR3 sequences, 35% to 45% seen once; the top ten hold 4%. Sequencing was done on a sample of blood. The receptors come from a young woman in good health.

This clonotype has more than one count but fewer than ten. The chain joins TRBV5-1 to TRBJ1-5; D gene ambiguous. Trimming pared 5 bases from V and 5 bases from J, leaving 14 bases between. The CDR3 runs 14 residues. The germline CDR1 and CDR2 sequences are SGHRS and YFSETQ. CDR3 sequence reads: CASSEEGLYQPQHF. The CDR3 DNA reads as TGCGCCAGCAGTGAAGAAGGGCTATATCAGCCCCAGCATTTT.

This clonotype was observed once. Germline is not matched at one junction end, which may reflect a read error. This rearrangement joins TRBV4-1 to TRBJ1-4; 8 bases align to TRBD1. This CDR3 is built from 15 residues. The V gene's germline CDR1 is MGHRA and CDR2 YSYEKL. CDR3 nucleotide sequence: TGCGCCGGCAGCCCCGCGACAGGGGAGAATGAAAAACTGTTTTTT. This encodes CAGSPATGENEKLFF.

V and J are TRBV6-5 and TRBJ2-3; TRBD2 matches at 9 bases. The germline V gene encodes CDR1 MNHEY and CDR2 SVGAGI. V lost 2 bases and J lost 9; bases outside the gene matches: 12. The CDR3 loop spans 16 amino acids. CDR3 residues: CASSYAGRVAGATQYF. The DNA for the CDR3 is TGTGCCAGCAGTTACGCGGGGCGGGTAGCGGGGGCGACGCAGTATTTT.

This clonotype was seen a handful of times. Written as DNA, the CDR3 is TGTGCCAGCAGTTTCCCGCAGAGCTCCTACAATGAGCAGTTCTTC. This translates into CASSFPQSSYNEQFF. The V gene is TRBV12-3 or TRBV12-4, the J gene TRBJ2-1; no firm D call. V lost 3 bases and J lost 0, with 9 bases in between. This CDR3 is 15 amino acids long.

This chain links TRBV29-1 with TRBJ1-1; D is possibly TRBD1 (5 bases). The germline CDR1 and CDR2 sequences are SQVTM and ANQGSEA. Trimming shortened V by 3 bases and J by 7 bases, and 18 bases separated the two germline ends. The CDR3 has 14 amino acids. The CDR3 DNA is TGCAGCGTTGACGACAGCGACCCCTCGGGTGAAGCTTTCTTT. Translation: CSVDDSDPSGEAFF.

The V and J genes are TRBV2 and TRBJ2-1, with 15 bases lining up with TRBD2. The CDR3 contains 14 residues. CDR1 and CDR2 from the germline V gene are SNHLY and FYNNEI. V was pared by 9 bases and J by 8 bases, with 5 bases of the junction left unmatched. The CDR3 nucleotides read TGTGCCAGACAGGGACTAGCGGGGGGAGATGAGCAGTTCTTC. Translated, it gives CARQGLAGGDEQFF.

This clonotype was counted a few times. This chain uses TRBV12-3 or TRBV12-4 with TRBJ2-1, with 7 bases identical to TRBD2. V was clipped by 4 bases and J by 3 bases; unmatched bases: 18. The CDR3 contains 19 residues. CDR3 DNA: TGTGCCAGCAGTTCATACCGCCGGGGGGTCCGAAGAAACTACAATGAGCAGTTCTTC. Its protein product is CASSSYRRGVRRNYNEQFF.

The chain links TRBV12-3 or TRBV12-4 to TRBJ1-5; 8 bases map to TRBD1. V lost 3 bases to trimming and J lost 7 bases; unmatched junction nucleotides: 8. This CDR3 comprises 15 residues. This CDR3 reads CASSFAGGSQQPQHF. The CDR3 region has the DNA TGTGCCAGCAGTTTTGCAGGGGGCAGCCAACAGCCCCAGCATTTT.

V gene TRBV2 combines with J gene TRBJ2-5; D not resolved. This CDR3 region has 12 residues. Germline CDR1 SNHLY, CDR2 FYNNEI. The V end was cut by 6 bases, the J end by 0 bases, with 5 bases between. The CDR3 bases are TGTGCCAGCAGACGGGACCAAGAGACCCAGTACTTC. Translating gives CASRRDQETQYF. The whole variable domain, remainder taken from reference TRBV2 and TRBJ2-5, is EPEVTQTPSHQVTQMGQEVILRCVPISNHLYFYWYRQILGQKVEFLVSFYNNEISEKSEIFDDQFSVERPDGSNFTLKIRSTKLEDSAMYFCASRRDQETQYFGPGTRLLVL.

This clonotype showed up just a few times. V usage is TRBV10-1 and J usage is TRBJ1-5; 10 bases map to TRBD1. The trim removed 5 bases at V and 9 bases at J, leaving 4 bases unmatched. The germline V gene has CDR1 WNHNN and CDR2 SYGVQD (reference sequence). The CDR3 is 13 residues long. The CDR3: CASSPGTGAPQHF. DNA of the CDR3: TGCGCCAGCAGTCCCGGGACAGGGGCGCCCCAGCATTTT.

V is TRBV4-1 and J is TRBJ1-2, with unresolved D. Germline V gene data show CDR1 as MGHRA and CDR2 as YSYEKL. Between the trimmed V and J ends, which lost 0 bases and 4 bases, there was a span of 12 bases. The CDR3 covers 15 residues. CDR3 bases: TGCGCCAGCAGCCAAGACGGCAGAGTCTCCTATGGCTACACCTTC. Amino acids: CASSQDGRVSYGYTF.

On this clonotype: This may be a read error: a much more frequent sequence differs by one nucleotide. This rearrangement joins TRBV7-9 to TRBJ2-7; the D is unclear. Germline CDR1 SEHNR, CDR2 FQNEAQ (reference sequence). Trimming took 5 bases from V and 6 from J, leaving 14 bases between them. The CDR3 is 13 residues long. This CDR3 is CASSVEWESEQYF. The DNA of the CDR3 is TGTGCCAGCAGCGTAGAATGGGAATCCGAGCAGTACTTC.

The CDR3 is CASSLMGQGTEKLFF. DNA for the CDR3: TGTGCCAGCAGCTTAATGGGACAGGGGACTGAAAAACTGTTTTTT. The chain recombines TRBV7-2 with TRBJ1-4, with TRBD1 matching over 10 bases. Per the germline V gene, CDR1 is SGHTA and CDR2 is FQGNSA. The CDR3 length is 15 residues. The ends lost 2 bases at V and 7 bases at J; junction bases unmatched: 4.

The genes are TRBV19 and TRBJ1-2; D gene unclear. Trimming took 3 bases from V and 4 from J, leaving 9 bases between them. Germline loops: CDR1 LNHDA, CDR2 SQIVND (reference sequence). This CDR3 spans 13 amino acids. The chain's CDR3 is CASSMTISYGYTF. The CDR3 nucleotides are TGTGCCAGTAGTATGACCATAAGCTATGGCTACACCTTC.

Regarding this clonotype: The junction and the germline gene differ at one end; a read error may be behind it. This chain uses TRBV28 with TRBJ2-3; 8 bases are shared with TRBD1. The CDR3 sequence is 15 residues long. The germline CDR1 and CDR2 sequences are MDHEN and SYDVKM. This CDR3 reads CASRTGERDTDAQYF. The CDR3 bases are TGTGCCAGCAGGACAGGGGAGAGGGACACAGATGCGCAGTATTTT. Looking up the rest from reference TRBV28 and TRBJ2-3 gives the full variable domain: DVKVTQSSRYLVKRTGEKVFLECVQDMDHENMFWYRQDPGLGLRLIYFSYDVKMKEKGDIPEGYSVSREKKERFSLILESASTNQTSMYLCASRTGERDTDAQYFGPGTRLTVL.

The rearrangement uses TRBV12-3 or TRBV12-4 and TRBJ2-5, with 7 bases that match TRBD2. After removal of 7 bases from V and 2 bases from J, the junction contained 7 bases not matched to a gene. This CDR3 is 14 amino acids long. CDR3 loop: CASTPGLQQETQYF. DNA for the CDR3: TGTGCCAGCACCCCGGGACTACAACAAGAGACCCAGTACTTC.